Following are 14 T cell receptor beta chains from one sample sequenced in a study of blood T cell repertoires in COVID-19. The repertoire was sequenced with immunoSEQ multiplex PCR; TCRdb's copy has only in-frame clones and lacks some. The sample lists 130,000 to 150,000 clones, about 84% occurring once. The source material was peripheral blood. All receptors derive from a woman in her forties or fifties with acute or convalescent COVID-19.

The chain is built from TRBV12-3 or TRBV12-4 and TRBJ2-2; D not resolved. V gave up 3 bases and J gave up 1 base, with 3 bases separating them. This CDR3 comprises 13 residues. Written as DNA, the CDR3 is TGTGCCAGCAGTTTGCGGAACACCGGGGAGCTGTTTTTT. Translated: CASSLRNTGELFF.

The chain combines TRBV18 with TRBJ1-5; D gene uncertain. This CDR3 comprises 15 residues. Trimming left V 4 bases short and J 5 bases short, with 15 bases between. From germline, CDR1 is KGHSH and CDR2 LQKENI. This chain's CDR3 is CASSLLPEGHQPQHF. The CDR3 DNA is TGTGCCAGCTCACTACTCCCGGAGGGCCATCAGCCCCAGCATTTT.

The chain has TRBV4-1 and TRBJ2-7; 9 bases agree with TRBD1. CDR3 length: 17 residues. CDR1 is MGHRA and CDR2 is YSYEKL in the germline V gene. The trim removed 0 bases at V and 0 bases at J, leaving 6 bases unmatched. CDR3 DNA: TGCGCCAGCAGCCAAGATCCCGGACAGGGGCCCTCCTACGAGCAGTACTTC. It is translated as CASSQDPGQGPSYEQYF.

DNA for the CDR3: TGCAGCGCTTTGACAGGGGATGGCTACACCTTC. Amino acids: CSALTGDGYTF. This chain joins TRBV29-1 and TRBJ1-2; 8 bases align to TRBD1. Germline values: CDR1 SQVTM, CDR2 ANQGSEA. V shed 7 bases, J shed 6 bases, and the junction held 4 bases outside the gene matches. CDR3 size: 11 residues.

With regard to this clone: This sample includes further DNA sequences coding for the same CDR3. This chain joins TRBV27 and TRBJ2-3; 8 bases map to TRBD2. Germline-derived CDR1 and CDR2 are MNHEY and SMNVEV (reference sequence). CDR3 length: 13 amino acids. V gave up 2 bases and J gave up 5 bases; unmatched junction bases: 0. CDR3 nucleotides: TGTGCCAGCAGTTTAAGCGGGGGAGATACGCAGTATTTT. This codes for CASSLSGGDTQYF.

The chain employs TRBV6-6 and TRBJ1-2; D is uncertain. The CDR3 sequence is 13 residues long. The germline CDR1 and CDR2 sequences are MNHNY and SVGAGI (reference sequence). V dropped 2 bases and J dropped 0 bases, with 4 bases sitting between them. The CDR3 sequence: CASSYGANYGYTF. CDR3 DNA sequence: TGTGCCAGCAGTTACGGAGCTAACTATGGCTACACCTTC.

The chain couples TRBV29-1 to TRBJ1-2; 12 bases match TRBD1. The CDR3 consists of 16 residues. Germline CDR1 reads SQVTM; CDR2 reads ANQGSEA. J lost 4 bases, V lost 3 bases, and 9 bases had no gene match. CDR3 sequence: CSVERDRGHLAYGYTF. The DNA for the CDR3 is TGCAGCGTTGAGCGGGACAGGGGGCACCTAGCCTATGGCTACACCTTC.

Concerning this clone itself: The junction differs from germline at one of its ends, possibly a read error. V gene TRBV4-3 combines with J gene TRBJ1-2, with TRBD1 as a possible D gene (5 bases). From germline, CDR1 is LGHNA and CDR2 YSLEER. CDR3 length: 15 amino acids. The CDR3 DNA reads TGCGCCAGCAGCCAAGAAGGAGCAGGGAGGTCATATACGATCTTC. It specifies CASSQEGAGRSYTIF.

The J gene is TRBJ1-2, the V gene TRBV6-5; D is possibly TRBD1 (5 bases). The CDR3 spans 13 residues. Germline V gene data show CDR1 as MNHEY and CDR2 as SVGAGI. V was pared by 6 bases and J by 5 bases, with 13 bases between. The CDR3 DNA is TGTGCCAGCAGCGACAGCGGGGGATATGGCTACACCTTC. Translating gives CASSDSGGYGYTF.

The chain recombines TRBV19 with TRBJ1-2; 8 bases are a match to TRBD1. V trimming: 7 bases; J trimming: 3 bases; junction bases outside the gene matches: 4. The CDR3 consists of 13 residues. Germline V CDR1 and CDR2: LNHDA, SQIVND (reference sequence). CDR3 nucleotides: TGTGCCAGTACGACAGGGGTCGACTATGGCTACACCTTC. It specifies CASTTGVDYGYTF.

In its sample, this clone was seen once. This chain joins TRBV15 and TRBJ1-1, with a possible D match to TRBD1 (6 bases). Germline loops: CDR1 LNHNV, CDR2 YYDKDF (reference sequence). The CDR3 is 13 amino acids. The germline V and J ends were trimmed by 0 bases and 7 bases, with 9 bases remaining between them. The CDR3 DNA reads TGTGCCACCAGCAGAGACCCACAGGGTGAAGCTTTCTTT. Its protein product is CATSRDPQGEAFF. Using reference TRBV15 and TRBJ1-1 for the parts outside the CDR3, the full variable domain is DAMVIQNPRYQVTQFGKPVTLSCSQTLNHNVMYWYQQKSSQAPKLLFHYYDKDFNNEADTPDNFQSRRPNTSFCFLDIRSPGLGDTAMYLCATSRDPQGEAFFGQGTRLTVV.

The gene calls are TRBV18 and TRBJ2-2; the match to TRBD1 covers 9 bases. Germline V lookup: CDR1 KGHSH, CDR2 LQKENI. This CDR3 has 15 amino acids. The J segment lost 6 bases and the V segment lost 3 bases, leaving 5 bases of the junction unmatched. This chain's CDR3 is CASSPTQGAAGELFF. The CDR3 bases are TGTGCCAGCTCACCCACACAGGGGGCAGCCGGGGAGCTGTTTTTT.

This clone came up a few times. V gene TRBV9 combines with J gene TRBJ2-7; weak D call: TRBD2 (5 bases). From germline, CDR1 is SGDLS and CDR2 YYNGEE. The CDR3 runs 12 residues. Trimming took 2 bases from V and 5 from J, leaving 8 bases between them. The CDR3 DNA reads as TGTGCCAGCAGCGTGTGGGGAGACGAGCAGTACTTC. Translated: CASSVWGDEQYF.

This clone has only one observation. J is TRBJ2-7 and V is TRBV6-5, with 10 bases that match TRBD1. There are 14 residues in the CDR3. Germline loops: CDR1 MNHEY, CDR2 SVGAGI. V trimming: 5 bases; J trimming: 5 bases; junction bases outside the gene matches: 6. As DNA, the CDR3 is TGTGCCAGCAGTCATGGGACAGGGGATCACGAGCAGTACTTC. It is translated as CASSHGTGDHEQYF.